A single sample gave rise to the 18 T cell receptor beta chains below, sequenced in a study of cytomegalovirus exposure and HLA in healthy donors. The PCR used 60 Vbeta and 13 Jbeta primers. The protocol was immunoSEQ multiplex PCR, while the TCRdb copy is restricted to in-frame clones and leaves out a portion. The sample table includes 200,000 to 250,000 clones. Sample: PBMCs. The receptors here all came from a woman aged 25-40 years in good health and CMV-seropositive.

The chain has TRBV7-2 and TRBJ2-2, with 7 bases aligning to TRBD2. The trim removed 0 bases at V and 2 bases at J, leaving 3 bases unmatched. The CDR3 runs 16 residues. Per germline, CDR1 SGHTA and CDR2 FQGNSA. The CDR3 sequence is CASSLAGGHNTGELFF. In DNA form, the CDR3 reads TGTGCCAGCAGCTTAGCGGGAGGGCATAACACCGGGGAGCTGTTTTTT.

CDR3 amino acids: CASSPKAGGLGNQPQHF. The CDR3 DNA reads as TGTGCCAGCTCACCTAAAGCCGGGGGGCTGGGCAATCAGCCCCAGCATTTT. The chain has TRBV18 and TRBJ1-5, with a tentative D call TRBD1 (6 bases). The length of the CDR3 is 17 residues. Trimming cost V 3 bases and J 2 bases, with 17 bases left between them. CDR1 and CDR2 from the germline V gene are KGHSH and LQKENI.

In DNA form, the CDR3 reads TGTGCCAGCAGCTTAGCGTTGGAGTTTGAGACTGGTTCCTACGAGCAGTACTTC. It encodes CASSLALEFETGSYEQYF. The V call is TRBV7-8, the J call TRBJ2-7; D call uncertain. Trimming removed 0 bases from V and 1 base from J, with 19 bases in between. CDR1 is SGHVS and CDR2 is FQNEAQ in the germline V gene. The length of the CDR3 is 18 residues.

V and J are TRBV28 and TRBJ2-1, with D maybe TRBD2 (6 bases). The CDR3 covers 15 residues. The germline gives CDR1 MDHEN, CDR2 SYDVKM. V lost 3 bases and J lost 4, with 13 bases in between. The CDR3 region is CASSFTGVNYNEQFF. Here the CDR3 DNA reads TGTGCCAGCAGTTTTACGGGAGTAAATTACAATGAGCAGTTCTTC.

The genes are TRBV29-1 and TRBJ1-1; D may be TRBD1 (5 bases). The CDR3 runs to 12 residues. V shed 4 bases and J shed 5 bases, with 11 bases lying between them. Germline assignment: CDR1 SQVTM and CDR2 ANQGSEA. CDR3 coding DNA: TGCAGCGTTGCCGGGCAGGGAACTGAAGCTTTCTTT. This gives the protein CSVAGQGTEAFF.

CDR3 amino acids: CASSYGYGGILYPLHF. The CDR3 DNA reads TGTGCCAGCAGCTACGGGTATGGGGGGATTCTGTATCCCCTCCACTTT. V is TRBV11-2 and J is TRBJ1-6; maybe TRBD1 (5 bases). Germline V lookup: CDR1 SGHAT, CDR2 FQNNGV. The CDR3 consists of 16 residues. V was trimmed by 4 bases and J by 13 bases, leaving 23 bases between them.

The J gene is TRBJ2-5, the V gene TRBV11-2; 10 nucleotides match TRBD2. Germline CDR1 reads SGHAT; CDR2 reads FQNNGV. The V gene end was trimmed by 0 bases and the J gene end by 1 base; junction bases not matched to a gene: 2. The length of the CDR3 is 16 residues. Here the CDR3 reads CASSLELAGSQETQYF. The CDR3 DNA reads as TGTGCCAGCAGCTTAGAACTAGCGGGGTCCCAAGAGACCCAGTACTTC. Complete variable domain (other parts from reference TRBV11-2 and TRBJ2-5): EAGVAQSPRYKIIEKRQSVAFWCNPISGHATLYWYQQILGQGPKLLIQFQNNGVVDDSQLPKDRFSAERLKGVDSTLKIQPAKLEDSAVYLCASSLELAGSQETQYFGPGTRLLVL.

This chain connects TRBV19 to TRBJ1-1, with a tentative D call TRBD1 (6 bases). CDR3 length equals 13 residues. V shed 5 bases and J shed 1 base, with 8 bases lying between them. Germline CDR1 and CDR2: LNHDA and SQIVND (reference sequence). The CDR3 sequence is CASSGQTNTEAFF. The CDR3 DNA reads TGTGCCAGTAGTGGACAGACGAACACTGAAGCTTTCTTT.

This chain uses TRBV5-6 with TRBJ2-5; 7 positions match TRBD1. The germline V gene encodes CDR1 SGHDT and CDR2 YYEEEE. V was pared by 4 bases and J by 9 bases, with 12 bases of the junction left unmatched. The CDR3 sequence is 14 residues long. The CDR3 loop reads CASSKQGSELAQYF. The CDR3, as DNA: TGTGCCAGCAGCAAACAGGGGTCCGAGTTGGCCCAGTACTTC. Supplemented by reference TRBV5-6 and TRBJ2-5, the full variable domain reads DAGVTQSPTHLIKTRGQQVTLRCSPKSGHDTVSWYQQALGQGPQFIFQYYEEEERQRGNFPDRFSGHQFPNYSSELNVNALLLGDSALYLCASSKQGSELAQYFGPGTRLLVL.

The chain couples TRBV28 to TRBJ2-6; weak D call: TRBD1 (6 bases). Trimming left V 2 bases short and J 4 bases short, with 9 bases between. Germline loops: CDR1 MDHEN, CDR2 SYDVKM. This CDR3 is built from 15 residues. The CDR3 region has the DNA TGTGCCAGCAGTTTACGACAGGTCGGGGCCAACGTCCTGACTTTC. Its translation: CASSLRQVGANVLTF.

The chain joins TRBV5-8 to TRBJ2-3, with D possibly TRBD1 on 5 matching bases. Germline V gene data show CDR1 as SGHTS and CDR2 as YDEGEE. CDR3 length: 15 amino acids. Trimming took 5 bases from V and 1 from J, leaving 14 bases between them. As DNA, the CDR3 is TGTGCCAGCAGTTCTGGGTGGGGCGGCACAGATACGCAGTATTTT. Its translation: CASSSGWGGTDTQYF.

V and J are TRBV7-7 and TRBJ1-1; D is ambiguous. This CDR3 is 13 amino acids long. Between the trimmed V and J ends, which lost 1 base and 4 bases, there was a span of 7 bases. Germline assignment: CDR1 SSHAT and CDR2 FNYEAQ (reference sequence). CDR3 sequence (DNA): TGTGCCAGCAGCTTAGGAGCGGGCACTGAAGCTTTCTTT. It translates to CASSLGAGTEAFF.

The V and J genes are TRBV28 and TRBJ2-5; D is unresolved. Matching the DNA end better, TRBJ2-7 makes the J call doubtful. Looked up from germline, CDR1 is MDHEN and CDR2 is SYDVKM. This CDR3 spans 10 amino acids. CDR3 DNA sequence: TGTGTTTGCGGCTCCTACGAGCAGTACTTC. Translation: CVCGSYEQYF.

Note on this clone: Other DNA sequences from this sample encode an identical CDR3 as well. The J gene is TRBJ1-5, the V gene TRBV2, with 8 bases lining up with TRBD1. The ends lost 6 bases at V and 4 bases at J; junction bases unmatched: 2. The CDR3 loop spans 13 amino acids. Germline CDR1 and CDR2: SNHLY and FYNNEI. The CDR3 is CASSGQGNQPQHF. The CDR3 region has the DNA TGTGCCAGCAGCGGACAGGGAAATCAGCCCCAGCATTTT.

The chain has TRBV27 and TRBJ1-4; D remains unclear. V was cut by 0 bases and J by 4 bases, with 6 bases left in between. This CDR3 comprises 14 residues. Germline V lookup: CDR1 MNHEY, CDR2 SMNVEV (reference sequence). CDR3 DNA: TGTGCCAGCAGTTTATCTGCCTATAATGAAAAACTGTTTTTT. It specifies CASSLSAYNEKLFF.

The chain uses TRBV5-1 and TRBJ2-7; D is unclear. Per germline, CDR1 SGHRS and CDR2 YFSETQ. The V and J ends lost 1 base and 6 bases respectively, with 14 bases between them. This CDR3 has 14 amino acids. This chain's CDR3 is CASSLRLFSSEQYF. CDR3 bases: TGCGCCAGCAGCTTGCGCCTTTTTTCCAGCGAGCAGTACTTC. Filled out from reference TRBV5-1 and TRBJ2-7, the complete variable domain reads KAGVTQTPRYLIKTRGQQVTLSCSPISGHRSVSWYQQTPGQGLQFLFEYFSETQRNKGNFPGRFSGRQFSNSRSEMNVSTLELGDSALYLCASSLRLFSSEQYFGPGTRLTVT.

The chain couples TRBV7-2 to TRBJ2-7, with TRBD1 matching 9 bases. Trimming took 5 bases from V and 1 from J; bases not matched to a gene: 3. The CDR3 covers 14 residues. Germline CDR1 is SGHTA and CDR2 is FQGNSA. CDR3 sequence (DNA): TGTGCCAGCAGCGTCGGACAGGGGTCCTACGAGCAGTACTTC. Its protein product is CASSVGQGSYEQYF.

The chain couples TRBV4-1 to TRBJ2-2; 8 bases map to TRBD1. The CDR3 is 15 residues long. V lost 3 bases to trimming and J lost 11 bases; unmatched junction nucleotides: 11. Per the germline V gene, CDR1 is MGHRA and CDR2 is YSYEKL. CDR3 sequence: CASSHVGQGEKELFF. The CDR3 DNA is TGCGCCAGCAGCCATGTTGGACAGGGCGAGAAAGAGCTGTTTTTT.